These 11 T cell receptor beta chains were all obtained from the same sample, sequenced in a study of Graves' ophthalmopathy and Graves' hyperthyroidism. Investigators amplified TCR beta CDR3 regions from RNA transcripts. The library came from an HTBI-primed first-round RT-PCR and a second-round multiplex PCR. TCRdb re-called the multiplex PCR reads with MiXCR, one entry per CDR3 protein. The data hold roughly 380,000 distinct CDR3 sequences, with 15% observed a single time. The sample consisted of peripheral blood. These TCRs come from a woman aged 18-35 years with stable Graves' hyperthyroidism.

This clonotype was counted many times. The chain combines TRBV5-1 with TRBJ2-7; D perhaps matches TRBD2 (6 bases). The V gene's germline CDR1 is SGHRS and CDR2 YFSETQ. V lost 0 bases to trimming and J lost 7 bases, with 14 bases between them. This CDR3 region has 14 residues. CDR3 DNA: TGCGCCAGCAGCTTGGTGGCGGGAAGGGGTGAGCAGTACTTC. Protein sequence: CASSLVAGRGEQYF.

This clonotype was seen repeatedly, ten times or more. The chain joins TRBV20-1 to TRBJ2-5, with D possibly being TRBD2 (6 bases). The ends were cut back, 1 base at V and 5 bases at J, with 11 bases in the middle. This CDR3 has 13 residues. Germline lookup yields CDR1 DFQATT and CDR2 SNEGSKA (reference sequence). CDR3 loop: CSARGLAKETQYF. DNA for the CDR3: TGCAGTGCTAGAGGCCTAGCGAAGGAGACCCAGTACTTC.

This clonotype has a count of ten or more. The V gene is TRBV6-5, the J gene TRBJ2-7, with TRBD1 matching over 10 bases. The V gene's germline CDR1 is MNHEY and CDR2 SVGAGI. The CDR3 runs 15 residues. V gave up 2 bases and J gave up 3 bases; unmatched junction bases: 4. DNA for the CDR3: TGTGCCAGCAGTTACCCGGGACAGGGGATCTACGAGCAGTACTTC. It specifies CASSYPGQGIYEQYF.

This clonotype was picked up many times. This sequence joins TRBV11-2 and TRBJ1-1; TRBD1 is a possible D gene (5 bases). Germline V lookup: CDR1 SGHAT, CDR2 FQNNGV. The CDR3 sequence is 15 residues long. V gave up 3 bases and J gave up 1 base, with 12 bases separating them. This CDR3 is CASSFMLTANTEAFF. The DNA of the CDR3 is TGTGCCAGCAGCTTCATGTTGACAGCGAACACTGAAGCTTTCTTT.

This clonotype was picked up a small number of times. The V gene is TRBV5-6, the J gene TRBJ1-2; D ambiguous. Germline V gene sequence: CDR1 SGHDT, CDR2 YYEEEE. The CDR3 is 16 residues long. V lost 0 bases and J lost 2, with 14 bases in between. The CDR3 protein is CASSLDLQAVNYGYTF. CDR3 nucleotide sequence: TGTGCCAGCAGCTTGGATTTGCAGGCCGTCAACTATGGCTACACCTTC. The variable domain in full, completed from reference TRBV5-6 and TRBJ1-2, reads DAGVTQSPTHLIKTRGQQVTLRCSPKSGHDTVSWYQQALGQGPQFIFQYYEEEERQRGNFPDRFSGHQFPNYSSELNVNALLLGDSALYLCASSLDLQAVNYGYTFGSGTRLTVV.

This chain links TRBV6-1 with TRBJ1-1, with D unclear. The CDR3 sequence is 11 residues long. CDR1 is MNHNS and CDR2 is SASEGT in the germline V gene. Trimming removed 8 bases at V and 3 bases at J, with 7 bases between. The DNA for the CDR3 is TGTGCCAGCCACTGGGACACTGAAGCTTTCTTT. Translated, it gives CASHWDTEAFF.

The table lists this clonotype with many counts. This rearrangement joins TRBV28 to TRBJ2-7; possibly TRBD1 for D (5 bases). Trimming shortened V by 3 bases and J by 2 bases, and 14 bases separated the two germline ends. This CDR3 spans 15 amino acids. Germline assignment: CDR1 MDHEN and CDR2 SYDVKM. CDR3 sequence: CASSFRLSRAYEQYF. The CDR3 nucleotides are TGTGCCAGCAGTTTCAGGTTGTCCAGGGCCTACGAGCAGTACTTC.

This clonotype was counted ten times or more. The genes are TRBV6-2 or TRBV6-3 and TRBJ1-6; tentative D call: TRBD1 (5 bases). The CDR3 contains 18 residues. Germline V gene data show CDR1 as MNHEY and CDR2 as SVGEGT. Between the trimmed V and J ends, which lost 2 bases and 7 bases, there was a span of 21 bases. CDR3 region: CASSYDSVRRQLNSPLHF. The CDR3, as DNA: TGTGCCAGCAGTTACGATTCGGTTCGGCGACAGCTGAATTCACCCCTCCACTTT.

This clonotype was observed at least ten times. The chain employs TRBV3-1 and TRBJ1-1, with TRBD1 identical over 11 bases. Germline-derived CDR1 and CDR2 are LGHDT and YNNKEL (reference sequence). V lost 8 bases to trimming and J lost 5 bases; unmatched junction nucleotides: 7. There are 14 residues in the CDR3. CDR3 amino acids: CASGPGTGGTEAFF. DNA of the CDR3: TGTGCCAGCGGTCCCGGGACAGGGGGAACTGAAGCTTTCTTT.

Only a few counts were recorded for this clonotype. The V and J genes are TRBV6-1 and TRBJ1-2; D may be TRBD1 (5 bases). This CDR3 has 13 amino acids. Germline-derived CDR1 and CDR2 are MNHNS and SASEGT. V was pared by 6 bases and J by 5 bases, with 13 bases between. The CDR3 loop is CASRDTDFYGYTF. In nucleotides, the CDR3 is TGTGCCAGCAGGGACACCGACTTTTATGGCTACACCTTC.

This chain uses TRBV6-2 or TRBV6-3 with TRBJ1-1, with 9 bases fitting TRBD1. The CDR3 sequence is 18 residues long. V was pared by 1 base and J by 0 bases, with 9 bases of the junction left unmatched. Germline-derived CDR1 and CDR2 are MNHEY and SVGEGT. DNA of the CDR3: TGTGCCAGCAGTTACTTTCCGGGACAGGGCTTCATGAACACTGAAGCTTTCTTT. Amino acid sequence: CASSYFPGQGFMNTEAFF.